The next 17 T cell receptor beta chains were all read from a single sample in a study of naive and memory T cell subsets. Two oligonucleotides, mixed equimolar, formed the beta constant-region primer covering TRBC1 and TRBC2. Using its own MiXCR run on the UMI-ligation and nested PCR reads, TCRdb lists one record per CDR3 protein. Among under 150,000 distinct CDR3 sequences listed, around 15% were seen once. The sequenced sample consisted of naive CD4+ T cells from blood. These receptor sequences come from a human donor in good health.

This clonotype was seen repeatedly, ten times or more. The chain is built from TRBV6-6 and TRBJ1-2, with D perhaps matching TRBD1 (6 bases). Germline CDR1 MNHNY, CDR2 SVGAGI (reference sequence). CDR3 size: 13 residues. Trimming took 2 bases from V and 6 from J, leaving 10 bases between them. The CDR3 DNA follows: TGTGCCAGCAGTTACGGGGCAGGGGATGGCTACACCTTC. Its protein product is CASSYGAGDGYTF.

This sequence joins TRBV5-5 and TRBJ1-1, with a possible D match to TRBD1 (6 bases). Germline values: CDR1 SGHKS, CDR2 YYEKEE (reference sequence). Trimming stripped 3 bases from V and 0 bases from J, with 12 bases between. The CDR3 is 15 residues long. CDR3 sequence (DNA): TGTGCCAGCAGCTCAGCTCAGGGGATGAACACTGAAGCTTTCTTT. Residues: CASSSAQGMNTEAFF. Variable domain in full (rest from reference TRBV5-5 and TRBJ1-1): DAGVTQSPTHLIKTRGQQVTLRCSPISGHKSVSWYQQVLGQGPQFIFQYYEKEERGRGNFPDRFSARQFPNYSSELNVNALLLGDSALYLCASSSAQGMNTEAFFGQGTRLTVV.

This clonotype was seen more than once but under ten times. This chain joins TRBV6-5 and TRBJ2-3; the D call may be TRBD1 or TRBD2 (5 bases each). This CDR3 comprises 15 residues. V lost 0 bases to trimming and J lost 2 bases, with 9 bases between them. Germline V gene sequence: CDR1 MNHEY, CDR2 SVGAGI. The CDR3 protein is CASSYSGRLTDTQYF. As DNA, the CDR3 is TGTGCCAGCAGTTACTCGGGACGGCTCACAGATACGCAGTATTTT.

J is TRBJ2-1 and V is TRBV19; tentatively, D is TRBD1 (5 bases). This CDR3 region has 15 residues. V was pared by 2 bases and J by 4 bases, with 12 bases between. The germline CDR1 and CDR2 sequences are LNHDA and SQIVND (reference sequence). The CDR3 bases are TGTGCCAGTAGTATACCCAAGACAGTTTACAATGAGCAGTTCTTC. Protein: CASSIPKTVYNEQFF.

V and J are TRBV5-4 and TRBJ1-2; 7 nucleotides line up with TRBD1. CDR1 and CDR2 from the germline V gene are SGHNT and YYREEE (reference sequence). V lost 2 bases, J lost 7 bases, and 8 bases stayed unmatched. The CDR3 totals 14 residues. In DNA, the CDR3 is TGTGCCAGCAGCTTAGAAGACCCAGGGGGTGGCTACACCTTC. Its protein product is CASSLEDPGGGYTF.

The chain has TRBV5-4 and TRBJ2-1, with D uncertain. V lost 2 bases, J lost 0 bases, and 9 bases lay in between. This CDR3 contains 15 residues. Germline V lookup: CDR1 SGHNT, CDR2 YYREEE (reference sequence). CDR3 coding DNA: TGTGCCAGCAGCTTACCAGGTAGCTCCTACAATGAGCAGTTCTTC. This sequence encodes CASSLPGSSYNEQFF.

This chain links TRBV5-1 with TRBJ2-5, with D possibly called TRBD1 or TRBD2 (6 bases each). CDR3 length: 14 amino acids. Germline V gene sequence: CDR1 SGHRS, CDR2 YFSETQ. V lost 4 bases, J lost 2 bases, and 12 bases lay in between. The DNA for the CDR3 is TGCGCCAGCAGCACAGGGACTCAGCAAGAGACCCAGTACTTC. Translation: CASSTGTQQETQYF. The whole variable domain, filled in from reference TRBV5-1 and TRBJ2-5, reads KAGVTQTPRYLIKTRGQQVTLSCSPISGHRSVSWYQQTPGQGLQFLFEYFSETQRNKGNFPGRFSGRQFSNSRSEMNVSTLELGDSALYLCASSTGTQQETQYFGPGTRLLVL.

In its sample, this clonotype was seen many times. The V and J genes are TRBV28 and TRBJ2-7; possibly TRBD1 for D (5 bases). CDR3 length equals 12 residues. Trimming removed 6 bases at V and 3 bases at J, with 9 bases between. Germline V gives CDR1 MDHEN, CDR2 SYDVKM. CDR3 sequence: CASSPDSYEQYF. The CDR3 DNA sequence: TGTGCCAGCAGCCCCGACAGCTACGAGCAGTACTTC.

This clonotype was seen only a few times. This chain joins TRBV28 and TRBJ2-7; tentative D call: TRBD2 (6 bases). CDR1 is MDHEN, CDR2 SYDVKM, per germline. V lost 5 bases and J 1 base, leaving 18 bases between the germline ends. The CDR3 sequence is 16 residues long. This CDR3 is CASSGFERAASYEQYF. The CDR3 bases are TGTGCCAGCAGTGGGTTTGAGCGGGCGGCTTCCTACGAGCAGTACTTC. The complete variable domain, with remaining parts taken from reference TRBV28 and TRBJ2-7, reads DVKVTQSSRYLVKRTGEKVFLECVQDMDHENMFWYRQDPGLGLRLIYFSYDVKMKEKGDIPEGYSVSREKKERFSLILESASTNQTSMYLCASSGFERAASYEQYFGPGTRLTVT.

In this sample, this clonotype turned up a few times. The V gene is TRBV10-3, the J gene TRBJ2-5; no definite D call. The CDR3 extends over 13 amino acids. Germline V gene lookup returns CDR1 ENHRY and CDR2 SYGVKD. Trimming took off 6 bases at V and 2 bases at J, with 10 bases between the two ends. In nucleotides, the CDR3 is TGTGCCATCAGGGGCACAGAACAAGAGACCCAGTACTTC. Translating gives CAIRGTEQETQYF.

This clonotype has only a few counts. The rearrangement joins TRBV5-1 to TRBJ2-6, with D possibly matching TRBD1 (6 bases). CDR1 is SGHRS, CDR2 YFSETQ, per germline. Between the trimmed V and J ends, which lost 0 bases and 2 bases, there was a span of 9 bases. The CDR3 has 16 residues. CDR3 bases: TGCGCCAGCAGCTTGGAACAGGGTACTGGGGCCAACGTCCTGACTTTC. The encoded protein is CASSLEQGTGANVLTF.

J is TRBJ1-1 and V is TRBV27; 9 nucleotides match TRBD1. The CDR3 consists of 14 residues. V was pared by 4 bases and J by 7 bases, with 7 bases of the junction left unmatched. Germline-derived CDR1 and CDR2 are MNHEY and SMNVEV (reference sequence). CDR3 DNA sequence: TGTGCCAGCAGTTCGGACAGGGGAGGTAGTGAAGCTTTCTTT. It yields the protein CASSSDRGGSEAFF.

This clonotype was observed a few times. This chain joins TRBV28 and TRBJ2-7; 11 nucleotides line up with TRBD2. Looked up from germline, CDR1 is MDHEN and CDR2 is SYDVKM. The CDR3 consists of 14 residues. With 6 bases clipped from V and 4 bases from J, the junction kept 5 bases outside the gene matches. The CDR3 protein is CASRGTSGSYEQYF. The CDR3, as DNA: TGTGCCAGCAGGGGGACTAGCGGATCATACGAGCAGTACTTC. Using reference TRBV28 and TRBJ2-7 for the parts outside the CDR3, the full variable domain is DVKVTQSSRYLVKRTGEKVFLECVQDMDHENMFWYRQDPGLGLRLIYFSYDVKMKEKGDIPEGYSVSREKKERFSLILESASTNQTSMYLCASRGTSGSYEQYFGPGTRLTVT.

The chain links TRBV24-1 to TRBJ2-2, with 10 nucleotides matching TRBD1. The CDR3 runs 18 residues. Trimming cost V 5 bases and J 3 bases; bases outside gene matches: 11. Germline assignment: CDR1 KGHDR and CDR2 SFDVKD. CDR3 loop: CATSGQNPGQGYTGELFF. CDR3 nucleotide sequence: TGTGCCACCAGTGGCCAAAACCCGGGACAGGGGTACACCGGGGAGCTGTTTTTT.

CDR3: CASSLIGNTGELFF. CDR3 DNA sequence: TGTGCCAGCAGTTTGATTGGGAACACCGGGGAGCTGTTTTTT. The rearrangement uses TRBV6-2 or TRBV6-3 and TRBJ2-2; no clear D gene. The V and J ends lost 4 bases and 1 base respectively, with 7 bases between them. The CDR3 loop spans 14 amino acids. Germline CDR1 and CDR2: MNHEY and SVGEGT.

The sample holds a few counts of this clonotype. The V call is TRBV20-1, the J call TRBJ2-3; 10 positions match TRBD1. The V segment lost 2 bases and the J segment 2 bases; nucleotides outside the gene matches: 13. Germline CDR1 DFQATT, CDR2 SNEGSKA (reference sequence). This CDR3 has 18 residues. The CDR3 nucleotides read TGCAGTGCTAGACTAGCCGACAGGGGGCATTACGACACAGATACGCAGTATTTT. This gives the protein CSARLADRGHYDTDTQYF.

This clonotype was found many times. The chain couples TRBV27 to TRBJ1-6; 8 bases match TRBD1. This CDR3 is built from 17 residues. Looked up from germline, CDR1 is MNHEY and CDR2 is SMNVEV (reference sequence). J gave up 10 bases and V 3 bases, and 14 bases lay outside the gene matches. In DNA, the CDR3 is TGTGCCAGCAGTTTTTCGATCCGGCAGGGGGCTCGGTCACCCCTCCACTTT. Encoded protein: CASSFSIRQGARSPLHF.